Presented here are 2 T cell receptor beta chains from one specimen sequenced in a study of OX40 agonist ivuxolimab in advanced cancers. The protocol was immunoSEQ multiplex PCR, while the TCRdb copy is restricted to in-frame clones and leaves out a portion. This table holds about 67,000 clones, about 85% found once. Sequenced here: CD4+ or CD8+ T cells sorted from blood, sampled in a trial of the OX40 agonist ivuxolimab. The source is an adult with an advanced solid tumor such as melanoma, head and neck, liver or kidney cancer.

This chain joins TRBV18 and TRBJ2-3, with D uncertain. The length of the CDR3 is 14 residues. Germline-derived CDR1 and CDR2 are KGHSH and LQKENI. The V end lost 3 bases, the J end lost 5 bases, and 12 bases lay between the germline ends. CDR3 bases: TGTGCCAGCTCACCTTCAGCGTTCGGAGATACGCAGTATTTT. Protein sequence: CASSPSAFGDTQYF.

The chain is built from TRBV5-1 and TRBJ2-3; D may be TRBD2 (5 bases). The germline V and J ends were trimmed by 2 bases and 0 bases, with 7 bases remaining between them. Germline V gives CDR1 SGHRS, CDR2 YFSETQ. The CDR3 runs 14 residues. The CDR3 here is CASSLAESTDTQYF. CDR3 coding DNA: TGCGCCAGCAGCTTAGCGGAAAGCACAGATACGCAGTATTTT.